This entry is about one T cell receptor beta chain. Its cognate antigen is unknown. The data stem from a study of a mutant IDH1 vaccine in newly diagnosed glioma. On the study more broadly: Of treated patients, around 62% were men and about 38% women, averaging about 37 years. Standard pretreatment was either radiotherapy, temozolomide, or, for most, radiochemotherapy with temozolomide.

The table came from immunoSEQ multiplex PCR; TCRdb's copy has only in-frame clones and leaves some out. Among under 80,000 clones listed, around 86% were seen once. Specified time point: baseline, week 1 (first vaccination visit). Stated treatment: pre-vaccination baseline after standard-of-care therapy. Notes on the study in general: Of all patients, 85% to 95% showed vaccine-induced immune responses.

CDR1 MGHDK and CDR2 SYGVNS come from the germline V gene. Trimming removed 6 bases at V and 5 bases at J, with 16 bases between. The CDR3 length is 15 residues. The material sequenced was PBMCs, taken from a glioma patient treated with radiotherapy, temozolomide or both. The chain carries TRBV25-1 and TRBJ1-4, with a possible D match to TRBD1 (6 bases). The receptor comes from a young man with glioma. The CDR3 DNA sequence: TGTGCCAGCAGCCCTGCCACAGGGTCAAATGAAAAACTGTTTTTT. Translating it yields CASSPATGSNEKLFF.